This entry concerns a single T cell receptor (beta chain). Its antigen is currently unknown. The PCR was carried out with 60 Vbeta primers and 13 Jbeta primers. Some clones are missing from TCRdb's copy, which holds only in-frame ones; the method was immunoSEQ multiplex PCR. The table has about 110,000 clones, more than 70% seen once. This sample is drawn from a study of cytomegalovirus exposure and HLA in healthy donors. Overall study context: A prior study identified 120 million or so unique TCR beta sequences from about 200 million T cells. General study results and limits: There were 164 TCR beta chains listed as cytomegalovirus-associated. In a later analysis, at a false discovery rate of 0.05, roughly 17,000 TCR beta sequences matched HLA alleles. Later analysis associated a missense DCLRE1C variant with TCR beta V- and J-gene trimming.

The CDR3 contains 15 residues. The ends were cut back, 3 bases at V and 3 bases at J, with 12 bases in the middle. CDR1 and CDR2 from the germline V gene are LNHDA and SQIVND (reference sequence). The chain carries TRBV19 and TRBJ1-5; no definite D call. The clonotype was recovered from a man in his forties in good health and CMV-seronegative. Sequencing was done on a sample of PBMCs. Written as DNA, the CDR3 is TGTGCCAGTAGTATGGCAGGTTTGGTCAATCAGCCCCAGCATTTT. As protein: CASSMAGLVNQPQHF.